This entry lists 11 T cell receptor beta chains sequenced from one sample in a study of T-cell reconstitution after alpha-beta-depleted transplantation in children. Study-level points and caveats: A year had passed since transplant, and T-cell counts and diversity by then came mostly from newly produced T cells.

Unique molecular identifiers were incorporated into the prepared TCRbeta library. TCRdb analysed the PCR reads with MiXCR anew, one entry per CDR3 protein. The sample has 330,000 or so distinct CDR3 sequences, over 7.5% seen once. No antigen has been identified for these receptors. The sample consisted of peripheral blood, taken 360 days after TCRalphabeta/CD19-depleted stem cell transplant. These receptors all come from a female patient younger than 10 who had a stem cell transplant for Fanconi anemia, so the T cells may come from the graft donor.

This clonotype has ten or more counts. V is TRBV7-8 and J is TRBJ2-1; 9 bases agree with TRBD1. The CDR3 is 15 amino acids. The J segment lost 7 bases and the V segment lost 10 bases, leaving 14 bases of the junction unmatched. The germline V gene has CDR1 SGHVS and CDR2 FQNEAQ. This CDR3 is CATSGKGQGGNEQFF. CDR3 sequence (DNA): TGTGCCACCTCCGGAAAGGGACAGGGTGGTAATGAGCAGTTCTTC.

This clonotype was picked up many times. This rearrangement joins TRBV7-2 to TRBJ2-7; D possibly uses TRBD1 or TRBD2 (6 bases each). The V end lost 0 bases, the J end lost 4 bases, and 10 bases lay between the germline ends. Germline CDR1 and CDR2: SGHTA and FQGNSA. The CDR3 runs 14 residues. The CDR3 spells CASSLAGGPYEQYF. The CDR3 nucleotides are TGTGCCAGCAGCTTAGCGGGGGGCCCTTACGAGCAGTACTTC.

This clonotype was seen ten or more times. Here the CDR3 reads CATSSGTRGGNEQFF. DNA of the CDR3: TGTGCCACCTCCTCCGGGACTAGGGGCGGCAATGAGCAGTTCTTC. The gene calls are TRBV24-1 and TRBJ2-1, with TRBD2 matching over 8 bases. CDR1 is KGHDR, CDR2 SFDVKD, per germline. The CDR3 has 15 residues. The V and J ends lost 9 bases and 6 bases, in that order; junction bases with no gene match: 12.

This clonotype showed up just a few times. The V and J genes are TRBV20-1 and TRBJ2-7; TRBD1 aligns across 7 bases. This CDR3 has 16 amino acids. Germline loops: CDR1 DFQATT, CDR2 SNEGSKA (reference sequence). Trimming cost V 0 bases and J 3 bases; bases outside gene matches: 11. For the CDR3, the DNA is TGCAGTGCTAGAGATGGCAGGGGGTTGAAGGTCTACGAGCAGTACTTC. The encoded protein is CSARDGRGLKVYEQYF.

The chain employs TRBV28 and TRBJ1-2; D unresolved. Germline V gene lookup returns CDR1 MDHEN and CDR2 SYDVKM. The CDR3 consists of 10 residues. V was shortened by 8 bases and J by 4 bases, with 5 bases between the two germline ends. As DNA, the CDR3 is TGTGCCAGCGAAGGCTATGGCTACACCTTC. Translated: CASEGYGYTF.

This clonotype has only a few counts. This chain links TRBV27 with TRBJ1-2, with 9 nucleotides matching TRBD1. Trimming took 2 bases from V and 4 from J; bases not matched to a gene: 5. Germline-derived CDR1 and CDR2 are MNHEY and SMNVEV (reference sequence). This CDR3 is built from 15 residues. The CDR3 protein is CASSLGGTGSYGYTF. In DNA, the CDR3 is TGTGCCAGCAGTTTAGGCGGGACAGGGTCCTATGGCTACACCTTC.

The sample holds a few counts of this clonotype. The J gene is TRBJ1-5, the V gene TRBV15, with 7 bases lining up with TRBD1. CDR3 length: 20 amino acids. Trimming at V came to 1 base and at J to 1 base, leaving 16 bases not matched to a gene. Germline V gene sequence: CDR1 LNHNV, CDR2 YYDKDF (reference sequence). For the CDR3, the DNA is TGTGCCACCAGCAGAGGAATTCGAACAGGGGAAGCGGTGAGCAATCAGCCCCAGCATTTT. Residues: CATSRGIRTGEAVSNQPQHF.

This clonotype has a handful of counts. This sequence joins TRBV30 and TRBJ1-3; 7 bases fit TRBD1. The CDR3 sequence is 14 residues long. Germline CDR1 GTSNPN, CDR2 SVGIG (reference sequence). Unmatched junction bases numbered 4, after V lost 3 bases and J lost 2 bases. CDR3 bases: TGTGCCTGGAGGATACAGGGGCCTGGAAACACCATATATTTT. This encodes CAWRIQGPGNTIYF.

Many counts were recorded for this clonotype. This chain connects TRBV12-3 or TRBV12-4 to TRBJ2-7, with D unresolved. CDR3 length: 13 residues. The germline V and J ends were trimmed by 6 bases and 1 base, with 10 bases remaining between them. The CDR3 loop reads CASSKLRSYEQYF. CDR3 in DNA: TGTGCCAGCAGCAAGCTCAGGTCCTACGAGCAGTACTTC.

This clonotype has a count of ten or more. This rearrangement joins TRBV20-1 to TRBJ2-7; D is uncertain. CDR1 and CDR2 from the germline V gene are DFQATT and SNEGSKA (reference sequence). V was shortened by 2 bases and J by 5 bases, with 13 bases between the two germline ends. This CDR3 is 13 amino acids long. CDR3 nucleotide sequence: TGCAGTGCTAGATATCGGTGGGCTAACGAGCAGTACTTC. Protein product: CSARYRWANEQYF.

This clonotype has just one count. A much larger clone lies a single base off, so this may be a read error. The rearrangement joins TRBV6-5 to TRBJ2-2; D might be TRBD2 (6 bases). The CDR3 sequence is 15 residues long. In germline, CDR1 is MNHEY, CDR2 SVGAGI. This chain's CDR3 is CASSFGTRALGDLFF. CDR3 DNA sequence: TGTGCCAGCAGTTTCGGGACTCGAGCACTCGGGGATCTGTTTTTT.